A selection of T cell receptor beta chains follows, all from one sample in a study of blood T cell repertoires in COVID-19. The table came from immunoSEQ multiplex PCR; TCRdb's copy has only in-frame clones and leaves some out. Of approximately 430,000 clones in the sample, 86% were seen once. Sequencing was done on a sample of peripheral blood. The receptors were gathered from a woman aged 25 to 45 with active or convalescent COVID-19. The CDR3 runs from the conserved cysteine through the conserved F or W. The D gene is left open where the match is weak. Size is omitted from some rows. Given values are once, few, many or a class for expanded clones.

TRBV29-1	TRBD1	TRBJ2-2	-	CSVEPGQGAGELFF	TGCAGCGTTGAGCCGGGACAGGGGGCCGGGGAGCTGTTTTTT
TRBV6-5	-	TRBJ2-1	-	CASSTGGAYNEQFF	TGTGCCAGCAGTACCGGAGGGGCCTACAATGAGCAGTTCTTC
TRBV29-1	TRBD2	TRBJ2-3	-	CSVVSGLAGIDTQYF	TGCAGCGTTGTTTCTGGTCTAGCGGGGATAGATACGCAGTATTTT
TRBV7-6	-	TRBJ1-2	-	CASSPGDYGYTF	TGTGCCAGCAGCCCAGGGGACTATGGCTACACCTTC
TRBV10-3	TRBD1	TRBJ2-3	-	CAISDGQGALADTQYF	TGTGCCATCAGTGATGGACAGGGGGCTCTGGCAGATACGCAGTATTTT
TRBV6-1	TRBD2	TRBJ2-3	-	CASSGTSGGATDTQYF	TGTGCCAGCAGTGGTACTAGCGGGGGGGCTACAGATACGCAGTATTTT
TRBV10-3	TRBD2	TRBJ2-5	-	CAISPGLAGSETQYF	TGTGCCATCAGCCCGGGACTAGCTGGCAGCGAGACCCAGTACTTC
TRBV3-1/TRBV3-2	TRBD1	TRBJ2-2	-	CASSLGTGYTGELFF	TGTGCCAGCAGCCTAGGGACAGGCTACACCGGGGAGCTGTTTTTT
TRBV18	-	TRBJ1-1	-	CASSPPSGGVWTEAFF	TGTGCCAGCTCACCACCGTCGGGGGGGGTGTGGACTGAAGCTTTCTTT
TRBV2	-	TRBJ1-1	once	CASTGGADTEAFF	TGTGCCAGCACGGGGGGCGCGGACACTGAAGCTTTCTTT
TRBV7-8	TRBD2	TRBJ2-5	-	CASSLVVGRASETQYF	TGTGCCAGCAGCTTAGTAGTCGGGAGGGCCTCGGAGACCCAGTACTTC
TRBV7-9	-	TRBJ1-5	-	CASSLSEGGGNQPQHF	TGTGCCAGCAGCTTATCCGAAGGGGGTGGCAATCAGCCCCAGCATTTT
TRBV15	TRBD1	TRBJ2-7	-	CATSITGETYEQYF	TGTGCCACCAGCATTACAGGGGAAACCTACGAGCAGTACTTC
TRBV9	TRBD1	TRBJ1-4	-	CASSPAGGPTNEKLFF	TGTGCCAGCAGCCCCGCAGGGGGCCCAACTAATGAAAAACTGTTTTTT
TRBV6-5	-	TRBJ2-7	once	CASSYASQSTYEQYF	TGTGCCAGCAGTTACGCTTCCCAGTCGACCTACGAGCAGTACTTC
TRBV5-1	TRBD2	TRBJ2-1	-	CASSPKGLAGASSYNEQFF	TGCGCCAGCAGCCCGAAGGGACTAGCGGGAGCAAGCTCCTACAATGAGCAGTTCTTC
TRBV27	-	TRBJ1-1	-	CASSRNTEAFF	TGTGCCAGCAGCCGGAACACTGAAGCTTTCTTT
TRBV20-1	TRBD2	TRBJ2-5	-	CSASSLSGGRETQYF	TGCAGTGCTAGTTCACTAAGCGGGGGACGAGAGACCCAGTACTTC
TRBV6-5	TRBD1	TRBJ2-7	once	CASSLQGQRPKEQYF	TGTGCCAGCAGTCTCCAGGGACAGAGACCTAAGGAGCAGTACTTC
TRBV11-2	-	TRBJ1-1	once	CASSLTGGGEAFF	TGTGCCAGCAGCTTAACGGGGGGGGGCGAAGCTTTCTTT
TRBV2	-	TRBJ2-5	-	CASSWGQPSISTQYF	TGTGCCAGCAGTTGGGGGCAGCCCAGTATAAGTACCCAGTACTTC
TRBV10-3	TRBD1	TRBJ1-2	-	CAISEKEGQGGGYTF	TGTGCCATCAGTGAGAAAGAGGGACAGGGGGGCGGCTACACCTTC
TRBV29-1	-	TRBJ1-2	-	CSVVEPNYGYTF	TGCAGCGTTGTGGAGCCGAACTATGGCTACACCTTC
TRBV30	TRBD2	TRBJ2-7	-	CAGLRVAGGYEQYF	TGTGCCGGACTCCGAGTAGCGGGAGGGTACGAGCAGTACTTC
TRBV7-8	-	TRBJ2-2	-	CASSQSLGPKTGELFF	TGTGCCAGCAGCCAATCCCTTGGGCCAAAAACCGGGGAGCTGTTTTTT
TRBV5-1	-	TRBJ2-1	-	CASSLHHSKTYNEQFF	TGCGCCAGCAGCTTACACCACAGTAAGACCTACAATGAGCAGTTCTTC
TRBV5-1	TRBD1	TRBJ2-5	-	CASRVPGQTNLQETQYF	TGCGCCAGCAGGGTTCCGGGACAGACAAACTTACAAGAGACCCAGTACTTC
TRBV5-1	-	TRBJ1-2	-	CASSLGQGGYTF	TGCGCCAGCAGCTTGGGGCAGGGTGGCTACACCTTC
TRBV5-5	-	TRBJ2-7	-	CASSFYPHLAGTYEQYF	TGTGCCAGCAGCTTTTATCCCCACCTCGCAGGGACCTACGAGCAGTACTTC
TRBV10-3	TRBD1	TRBJ1-2	-	CASNLDRGDGYTF	TGTGCCAGCAACCTGGACAGGGGCGATGGCTACACCTTC
TRBV10-1	TRBD2	TRBJ2-1	-	CASSQSRTSGDNEQFF	TGCGCCAGCAGTCAATCACGGACTAGCGGAGACAATGAGCAGTTCTTC
TRBV2	TRBD2	TRBJ2-3	-	CASSDEAGGRNTQYF	TGTGCCAGCAGTGATGAAGCGGGGGGGCGGAATACGCAGTATTTT
TRBV9	TRBD2	TRBJ2-1	-	CASSVAIAGLAGARSYNEQFF	TGTGCCAGCAGCGTAGCTATCGCGGGACTAGCGGGAGCTCGGTCCTACAATGAGCAGTTCTTC
TRBV5-6	-	TRBJ2-5	-	CASSVRGDGKTQYF	TGTGCCAGCAGCGTCAGGGGAGACGGGAAGACCCAGTACTTC
TRBV11-2	TRBD1	TRBJ1-2	-	CATTGGLTRGYTF	TGTGCCACCACAGGGGGCTTAACGCGAGGCTACACCTTC
TRBV4-1	-	TRBJ2-7	-	CASSLKDSTNYEQYF	TGCGCCAGCAGCCTTAAGGACAGCACGAACTACGAGCAGTACTTC
TRBV27	-	TRBJ2-1	-	CASSPTRQMRGQFF	TGTGCCAGCAGTCCAACCCGACAGATGCGGGGGCAGTTCTTC
TRBV2	TRBD2	TRBJ2-3	-	CASSSGLAGMTYYTDTQYF	TGTGCCAGCAGTTCAGGACTAGCGGGGATGACTTACTACACAGATACGCAGTATTTT
TRBV27	TRBD2	TRBJ2-1	-	CASIGTSGGNEQFF	TGTGCCAGTATCGGGACTAGCGGGGGGAATGAGCAGTTCTTC
TRBV19	TRBD1	TRBJ2-6	-	CASSILTGVSSGANVLTF	TGTGCCAGTAGTATCTTAACAGGGGTCTCCTCTGGGGCCAACGTCCTGACTTTC
TRBV4-1	-	TRBJ2-1	-	CASSQEVNPGDEQFF	TGCGCCAGCAGCCAAGAGGTCAACCCGGGGGATGAGCAGTTCTTC
TRBV6-5	TRBD1	TRBJ1-1	-	CASSYGQGFRTEAFF	TGTGCCAGCAGTTATGGACAGGGCTTTCGCACTGAAGCTTTCTTT
TRBV27	-	TRBJ2-5	-	CASSPLSQTTYQETQYF	TGTGCCAGCAGTCCACTCTCACAGACAACGTACCAAGAGACCCAGTACTTC
TRBV5-5	TRBD2	TRBJ2-7	-	CASSPGLAGEVGYEQYF	TGTGCCAGCAGTCCGGGACTAGCGGGAGAGGTCGGTTACGAGCAGTACTTC
TRBV4-2	TRBD2	TRBJ2-7	-	CASSRTSTGADSYEQYF	TGTGCCAGCAGCCGGACTAGCACCGGGGCCGACTCCTACGAGCAGTACTTC
TRBV2	-	TRBJ2-1	once	CASRLDRSSYNEQFF	TGTGCCAGCAGACTCGACAGATCCTCCTACAATGAGCAGTTCTTC
TRBV29-1	TRBD1	TRBJ2-7	-	CSAGTATYEQYF	TGCAGCGCCGGGACAGCGACCTACGAGCAGTACTTC
TRBV4-1	-	TRBJ1-4	-	CASSQTGTTNEKLFF	TGCGCCAGCAGCCAAACAGGGACCACTAATGAAAAACTGTTTTTT
TRBV6-5	-	TRBJ1-1	few	CASSSGGPEAFF	TGTGCCAGCAGTTCGGGGGGGCCTGAAGCTTTCTTT
TRBV5-1	-	TRBJ1-5	once	CASSLQPSNQPQHF	TGCGCCAGCAGCTTGCAACCCAGTAATCAGCCCCAGCATTTT
TRBV2	-	TRBJ1-1	-	CASSVYGGTNTEAFF	TGTGCCAGCAGTGTGTACGGGGGTACGAACACTGAAGCTTTCTTT